The rows below give T cell receptor beta chains drawn from one sample of a study of blood T cell repertoires in COVID-19. TCRdb keeps only in-frame clones here, not all; method: immunoSEQ multiplex PCR. The sample consists of fewer than 300,000 clones, approximately 92% of them appearing once. Sequences were obtained from peripheral blood. The receptors come from a person in their late teens or twenties with COVID-19, enrolled during active disease. The CDR3 runs from the conserved cysteine through the conserved F or W.

>TRBV4-1
CASSQIGRAGNYGYTF
>TRBV5-4
CASSLTRTSEGGVNIQYF
>TRBV5-1
CASSPTSGSTGELFF
>TRBV6-1
CASSETGGASAKNIQYF
>TRBV7-9
CASSLNRGQTEAFF
>TRBV5-1
CASSLPQFAGDFNEQFF
>TRBV28
CASTLLRGSGDTQYF
>TRBV6-1
CASSEAQGLRGEAEAFF
>TRBV19
CASSIGLGLAVYNEQFF
>TRBV5-1
CASSLVLNTEAFF